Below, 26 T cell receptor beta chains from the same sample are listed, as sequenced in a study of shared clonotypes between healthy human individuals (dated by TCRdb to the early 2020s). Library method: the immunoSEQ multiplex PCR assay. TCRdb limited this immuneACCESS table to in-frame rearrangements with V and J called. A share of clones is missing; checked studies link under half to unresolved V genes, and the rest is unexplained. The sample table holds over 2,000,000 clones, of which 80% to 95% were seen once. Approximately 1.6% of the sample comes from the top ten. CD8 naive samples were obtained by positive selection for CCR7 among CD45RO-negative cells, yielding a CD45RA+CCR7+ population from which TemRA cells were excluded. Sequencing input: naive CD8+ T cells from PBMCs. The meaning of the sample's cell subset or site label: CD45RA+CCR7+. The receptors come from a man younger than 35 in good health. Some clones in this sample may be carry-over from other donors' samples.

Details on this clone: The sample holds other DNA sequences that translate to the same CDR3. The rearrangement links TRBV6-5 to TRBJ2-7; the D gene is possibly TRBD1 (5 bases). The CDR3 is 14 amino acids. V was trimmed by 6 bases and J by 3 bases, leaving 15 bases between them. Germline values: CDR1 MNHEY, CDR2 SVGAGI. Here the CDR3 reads CASRTRQNHYEQYF. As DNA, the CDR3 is TGTGCCAGCAGGACCCGACAGAACCACTACGAGCAGTACTTC.

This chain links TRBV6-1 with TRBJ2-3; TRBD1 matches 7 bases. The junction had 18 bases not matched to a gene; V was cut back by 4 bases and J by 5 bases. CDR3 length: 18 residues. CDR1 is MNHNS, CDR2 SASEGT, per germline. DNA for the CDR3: TGTGCCAGCAGTGGCAGTCTCACAGGGGTGGTTTTGTTAGATACGCAGTATTTT. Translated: CASSGSLTGVVLLDTQYF.

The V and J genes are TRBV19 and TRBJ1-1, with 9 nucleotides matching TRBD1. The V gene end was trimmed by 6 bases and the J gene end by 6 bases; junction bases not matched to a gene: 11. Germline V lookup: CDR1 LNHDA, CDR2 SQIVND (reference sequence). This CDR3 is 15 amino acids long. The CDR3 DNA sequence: TGTGCCAGTAGCCCGCGGGACAGGGTCTTTTCTGAAGCTTTCTTT. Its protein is CASSPRDRVFSEAFF.

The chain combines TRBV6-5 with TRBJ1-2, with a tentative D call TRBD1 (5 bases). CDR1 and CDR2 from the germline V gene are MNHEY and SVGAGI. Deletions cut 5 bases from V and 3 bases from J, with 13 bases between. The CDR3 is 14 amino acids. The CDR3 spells CASSTDIRYYGYTF. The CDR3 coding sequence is TGTGCCAGCAGTACGGACATCCGGTACTATGGCTACACCTTC.

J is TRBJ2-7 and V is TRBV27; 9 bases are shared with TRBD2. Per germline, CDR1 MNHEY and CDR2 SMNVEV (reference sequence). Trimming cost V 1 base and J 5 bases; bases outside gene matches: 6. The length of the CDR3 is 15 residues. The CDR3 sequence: CASSLYAGGLNEQYF. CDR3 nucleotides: TGTGCCAGCAGTTTATACGCGGGAGGGCTCAACGAGCAGTACTTC.

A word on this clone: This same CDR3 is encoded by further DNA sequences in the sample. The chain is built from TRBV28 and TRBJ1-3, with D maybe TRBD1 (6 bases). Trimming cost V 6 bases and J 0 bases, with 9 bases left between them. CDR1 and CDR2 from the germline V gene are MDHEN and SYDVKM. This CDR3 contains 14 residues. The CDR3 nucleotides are TGTGCCAGCAGAGCGGACAGCTCTGGAAACACCATATATTTT. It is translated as CASRADSSGNTIYF.

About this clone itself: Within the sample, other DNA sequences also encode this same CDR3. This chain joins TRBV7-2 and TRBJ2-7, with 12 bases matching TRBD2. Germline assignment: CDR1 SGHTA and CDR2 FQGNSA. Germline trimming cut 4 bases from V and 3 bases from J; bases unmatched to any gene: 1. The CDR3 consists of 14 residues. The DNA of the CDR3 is TGTGCCAGCAGCTCGACTAGCGGGAGCTACGAGCAGTACTTC. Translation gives CASSSTSGSYEQYF.

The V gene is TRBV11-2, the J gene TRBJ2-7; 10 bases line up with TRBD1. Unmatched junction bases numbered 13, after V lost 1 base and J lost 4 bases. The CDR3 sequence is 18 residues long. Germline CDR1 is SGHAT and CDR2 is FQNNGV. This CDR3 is CASSLALGLTGGEYEQYF. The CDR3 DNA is TGTGCCAGCAGCTTAGCCCTGGGCCTGACAGGGGGCGAATACGAGCAGTACTTC. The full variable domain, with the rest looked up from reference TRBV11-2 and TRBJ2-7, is EAGVAQSPRYKIIEKRQSVAFWCNPISGHATLYWYQQILGQGPKLLIQFQNNGVVDDSQLPKDRFSAERLKGVDSTLKIQPAKLEDSAVYLCASSLALGLTGGEYEQYFGPGTRLTVT.

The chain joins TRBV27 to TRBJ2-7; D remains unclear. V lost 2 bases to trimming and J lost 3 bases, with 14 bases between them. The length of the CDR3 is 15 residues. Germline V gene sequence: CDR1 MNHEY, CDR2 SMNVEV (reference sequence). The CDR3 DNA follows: TGTGCCAGCAGTTTAAAGGTAGGGTGGGGCTACGAGCAGTACTTC. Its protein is CASSLKVGWGYEQYF.

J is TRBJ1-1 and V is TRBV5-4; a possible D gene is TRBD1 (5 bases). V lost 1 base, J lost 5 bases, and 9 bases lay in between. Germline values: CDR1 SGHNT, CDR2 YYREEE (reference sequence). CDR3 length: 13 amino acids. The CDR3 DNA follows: TGTGCCAGCAGCTTGACGGGGGAAACTGAAGCTTTCTTT. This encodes CASSLTGETEAFF.

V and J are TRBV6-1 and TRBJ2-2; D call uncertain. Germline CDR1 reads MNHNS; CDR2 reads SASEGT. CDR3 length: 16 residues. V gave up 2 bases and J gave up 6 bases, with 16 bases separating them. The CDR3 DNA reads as TGTGCCAGCAGTGAAAGACGGTGGCTAGTCCCCGGGGAGCTGTTTTTT. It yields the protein CASSERRWLVPGELFF.

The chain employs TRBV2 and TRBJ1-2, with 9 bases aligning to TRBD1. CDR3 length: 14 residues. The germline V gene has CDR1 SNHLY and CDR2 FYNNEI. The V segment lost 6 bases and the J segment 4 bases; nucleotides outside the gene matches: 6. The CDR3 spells CASRGQGESYGYTF. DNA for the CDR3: TGTGCCAGCAGGGGACAGGGTGAGAGCTATGGCTACACCTTC.

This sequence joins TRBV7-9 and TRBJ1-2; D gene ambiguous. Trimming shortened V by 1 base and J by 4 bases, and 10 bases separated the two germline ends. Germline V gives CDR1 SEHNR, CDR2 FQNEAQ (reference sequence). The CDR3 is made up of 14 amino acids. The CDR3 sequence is CASSLVAGLYGYTF. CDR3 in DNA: TGTGCCAGCAGCTTAGTAGCCGGACTCTATGGCTACACCTTC.

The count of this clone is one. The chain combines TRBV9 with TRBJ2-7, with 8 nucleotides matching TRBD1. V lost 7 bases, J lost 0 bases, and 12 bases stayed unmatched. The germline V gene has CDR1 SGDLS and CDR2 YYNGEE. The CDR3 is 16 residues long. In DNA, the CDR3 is TGTGCCAGCTCAATAGGACAGGGCTTCAGCTCCTACGAGCAGTACTTC. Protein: CASSIGQGFSSYEQYF.

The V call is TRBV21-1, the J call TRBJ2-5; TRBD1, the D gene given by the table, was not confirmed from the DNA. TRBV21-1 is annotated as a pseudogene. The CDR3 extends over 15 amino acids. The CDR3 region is CASSSQDTAKETQYF. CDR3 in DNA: TGTGCCAGCAGCTCTCAGGACACCGCTAAGGAGACCCAGTACTTC.

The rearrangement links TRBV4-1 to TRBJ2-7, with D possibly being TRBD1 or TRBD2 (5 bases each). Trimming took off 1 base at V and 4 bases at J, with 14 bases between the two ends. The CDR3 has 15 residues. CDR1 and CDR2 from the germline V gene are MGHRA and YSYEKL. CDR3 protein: CASSQVPGLLYEQYF. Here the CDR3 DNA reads TGCGCCAGCAGCCAAGTCCCGGGGCTGCTGTACGAGCAGTACTTC.

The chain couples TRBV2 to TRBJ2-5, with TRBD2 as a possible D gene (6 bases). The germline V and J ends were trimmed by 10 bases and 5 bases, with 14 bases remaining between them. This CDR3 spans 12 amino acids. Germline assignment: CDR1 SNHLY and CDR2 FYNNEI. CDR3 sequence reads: CATVAVGETQYF. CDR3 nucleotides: TGTGCCACCGTAGCGGTAGGGGAGACCCAGTACTTC.

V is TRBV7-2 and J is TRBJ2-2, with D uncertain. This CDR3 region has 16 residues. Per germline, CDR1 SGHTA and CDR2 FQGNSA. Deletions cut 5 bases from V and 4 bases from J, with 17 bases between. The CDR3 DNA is TGTGCCAGCAGCGTTAACGGATACTTAACCACCGGGGAGCTGTTTTTT. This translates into CASSVNGYLTTGELFF.

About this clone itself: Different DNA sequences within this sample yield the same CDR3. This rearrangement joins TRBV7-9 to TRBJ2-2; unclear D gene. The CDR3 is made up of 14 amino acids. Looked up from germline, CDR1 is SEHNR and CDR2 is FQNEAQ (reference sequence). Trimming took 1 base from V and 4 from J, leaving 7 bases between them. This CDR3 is CASSLVLGTGELFF. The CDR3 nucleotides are TGTGCCAGCAGCTTAGTTTTAGGCACCGGGGAGCTGTTTTTT.

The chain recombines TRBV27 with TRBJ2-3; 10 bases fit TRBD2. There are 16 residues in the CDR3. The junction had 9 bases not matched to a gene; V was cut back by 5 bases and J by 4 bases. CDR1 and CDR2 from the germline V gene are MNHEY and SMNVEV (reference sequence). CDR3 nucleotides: TGTGCCAGCAGTCCGCGAAGCCTAGCGGGAGCAGATACGCAGTATTTT. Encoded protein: CASSPRSLAGADTQYF.

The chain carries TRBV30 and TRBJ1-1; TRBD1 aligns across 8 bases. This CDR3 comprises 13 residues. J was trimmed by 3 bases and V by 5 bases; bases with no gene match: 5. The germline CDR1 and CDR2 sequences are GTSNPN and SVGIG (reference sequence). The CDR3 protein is CAWEGQGYTEAFF. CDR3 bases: TGTGCCTGGGAAGGACAGGGATACACTGAAGCTTTCTTT.

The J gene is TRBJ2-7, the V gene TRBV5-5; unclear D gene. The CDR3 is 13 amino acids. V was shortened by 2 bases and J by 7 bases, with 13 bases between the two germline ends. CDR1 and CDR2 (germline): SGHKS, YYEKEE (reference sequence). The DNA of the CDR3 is TGTGCCAGCAGCTTACTCCGGACGAGTGAGCAGTACTTC. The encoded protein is CASSLLRTSEQYF.

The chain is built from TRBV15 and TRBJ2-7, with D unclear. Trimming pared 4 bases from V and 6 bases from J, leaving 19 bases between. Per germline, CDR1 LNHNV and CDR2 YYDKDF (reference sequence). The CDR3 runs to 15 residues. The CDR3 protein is CATSTTVRMAREQYF. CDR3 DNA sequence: TGTGCCACCAGCACTACAGTAAGGATGGCCCGCGAGCAGTACTTC.

The DNA for the CDR3 is TGTGCCAGCAGCTACCCTGGAGGCGCCGGGGAGCTGTTTTTT. This translates into CASSYPGGAGELFF. The V gene is TRBV7-9, the J gene TRBJ2-2; D perhaps matches TRBD2 (5 bases). The V and J ends lost 4 bases and 6 bases respectively, with 12 bases between them. CDR3 length equals 14 residues. CDR1 is SEHNR, CDR2 FQNEAQ, per germline (reference sequence).

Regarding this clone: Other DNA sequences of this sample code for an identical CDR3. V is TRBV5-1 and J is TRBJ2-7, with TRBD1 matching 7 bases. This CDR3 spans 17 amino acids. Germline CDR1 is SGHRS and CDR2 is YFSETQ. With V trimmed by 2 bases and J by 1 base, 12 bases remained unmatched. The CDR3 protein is CASSLVSRAGGSYEQYF. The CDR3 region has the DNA TGCGCCAGCAGCTTAGTCTCCAGGGCAGGGGGATCCTACGAGCAGTACTTC. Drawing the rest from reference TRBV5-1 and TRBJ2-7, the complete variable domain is KAGVTQTPRYLIKTRGQQVTLSCSPISGHRSVSWYQQTPGQGLQFLFEYFSETQRNKGNFPGRFSGRQFSNSRSEMNVSTLELGDSALYLCASSLVSRAGGSYEQYFGPGTRLTVT.

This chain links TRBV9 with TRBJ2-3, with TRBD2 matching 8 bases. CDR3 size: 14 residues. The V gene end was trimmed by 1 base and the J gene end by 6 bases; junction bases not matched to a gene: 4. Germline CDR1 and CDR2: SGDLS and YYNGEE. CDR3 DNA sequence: TGTGCCAGCAGCGTATTCAGCGGGAGTGATACGCAGTATTTT. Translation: CASSVFSGSDTQYF.